This T cell receptor beta chain was observed in a study of cytomegalovirus exposure and HLA in healthy donors. In the PCR, 60 Vbeta and 13 Jbeta primers were used. Profiling relied on immunoSEQ multiplex PCR, and the TCRdb table lists in-frame clones only, not all of them. Its listing shows about 120,000 clones. V trimming: 1 base; J trimming: 2 bases; junction bases outside the gene matches: 4. The CDR3 consists of 15 residues. Looked up from germline, CDR1 is SNHLY and CDR2 is FYNNEI. The chain carries TRBV2 and TRBJ2-7; 8 nucleotides align to TRBD1. The origin of this receptor is a man aged 35 to 55 in good health and CMV-seropositive. Sequences were obtained from PBMCs. The CDR3 protein is CASSEGRGQPYEQYF. CDR3 DNA sequence: TGTGCCAGCAGTGAAGGCAGGGGGCAGCCCTACGAGCAGTACTTC.